This entry concerns a single TCR beta chain. The sample is drawn from a study of shared clonotypes between healthy human individuals. V was clipped by 5 bases and J by 3 bases, with 15 bases between them. CDR1 SGHRS and CDR2 YFSETQ come from the germline V gene. The length of the CDR3 is 14 residues. The DNA input per sorted-subset replicate PCR was about 190 ng, corresponding to 30,000 or so T cell genomes. TCRdb's copy holds only in-frame clones and misses some; the assay was immunoSEQ multiplex PCR. The sample lists over a million clones, 95% to 99% occurring once. The chain uses TRBV5-1 and TRBJ2-7; D perhaps matches TRBD1 (6 bases). The TCR originated in a man younger than 40 in good health. The material sequenced was naive CD4+ T cells sorted from blood. The subset: CD45RA+ positively selected. The CDR3 nucleotides read TGCGCCAGCAGTACAGGGTACCCCCTCTACGAGCAGTACTTC. Amino acid sequence: CASSTGYPLYEQYF.